This T cell receptor beta chain stems from a study of blood T cell repertoires in COVID-19. Study background: Sources were T cells, B-cell-depleted T cells, or PBMCs; the material itself was cDNA or gDNA.

The germline V gene encodes CDR1 GTSNPN and CDR2 SVGIG (reference sequence). This CDR3 comprises 14 residues. V was pared by 2 bases and J by 4 bases, with 14 bases between. TCRdb's copy holds only in-frame clones and misses some; the assay was immunoSEQ multiplex PCR. The data contain 200,000 to 250,000 clones, approximately 83% of them singletons. Sequencing used peripheral blood. The sequence was collected from a woman aged 45-59 years with acute or convalescent COVID-19. The V gene is TRBV30, the J gene TRBJ2-5; D not resolved. The chain's CDR3 is CAWSFPTLRETQYF. As DNA, the CDR3 is TGTGCCTGGAGTTTTCCGACTCTGCGAGAGACCCAGTACTTC.